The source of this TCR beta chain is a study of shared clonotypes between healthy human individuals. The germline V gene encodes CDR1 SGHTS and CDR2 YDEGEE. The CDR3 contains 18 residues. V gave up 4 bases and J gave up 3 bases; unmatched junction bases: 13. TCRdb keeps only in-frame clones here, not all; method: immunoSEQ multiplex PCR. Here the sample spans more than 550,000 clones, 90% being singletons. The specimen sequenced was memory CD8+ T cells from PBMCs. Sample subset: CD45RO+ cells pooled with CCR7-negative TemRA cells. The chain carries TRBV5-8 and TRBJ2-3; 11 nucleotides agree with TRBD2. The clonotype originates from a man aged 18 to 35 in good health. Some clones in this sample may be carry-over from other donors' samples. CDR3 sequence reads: CASSHPSGRTTTTDTQYF. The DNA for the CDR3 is TGTGCCAGCAGCCATCCTAGCGGGAGGACAACAACAACAGATACGCAGTATTTT.